The 13 T cell receptor beta chains below all came from one sample that was sequenced in a study of cytomegalovirus exposure and HLA in healthy donors. It was with 60 Vbeta and 13 Jbeta primers that the PCR ran. Sequencing was performed with immunoSEQ multiplex PCR; in TCRdb, only in-frame clones are kept and a portion is missing. The sample contains roughly 150,000 clones, 70% to 90% of which appear only once. The sample was PBMCs. The receptors originated from a woman aged 40 to 50 in good health and CMV-seropositive.

V is TRBV4-2 and J is TRBJ2-3; D unclear. V was clipped by 0 bases and J by 3 bases, with 7 bases between them. The length of the CDR3 is 14 residues. The germline V gene has CDR1 LGHNA and CDR2 YNFKEQ. Here the CDR3 DNA reads TGTGCCAGCAGCCAAGATAGAGCTACAGATACGCAGTATTTT. As protein: CASSQDRATDTQYF.

This rearrangement joins TRBV28 to TRBJ1-1; D uncertain. In germline, CDR1 is MDHEN, CDR2 SYDVKM. This CDR3 has 16 residues. V lost 5 bases and J lost 4, with 20 bases in between. The CDR3 sequence is CASSPGIQGLGTEAFF. CDR3 sequence (DNA): TGTGCCAGCAGTCCGGGGATCCAAGGGTTGGGCACTGAAGCTTTCTTT.

Concerning this clone itself: The sample contains more than one DNA sequence encoding this CDR3. V usage is TRBV6-4 and J usage is TRBJ2-5, with a possible D match to TRBD2 (5 bases). The CDR3 has 11 amino acids. V dropped 8 bases and J dropped 4 bases, with 8 bases sitting between them. The germline V gene encodes CDR1 MRHNA and CDR2 SNTAGT. CDR3 amino acids: CASPEGETQYF. The CDR3 DNA follows: TGTGCCAGCCCCGAGGGAGAGACCCAGTACTTC.

This clone appeared once. This chain joins TRBV5-6 and TRBJ2-3; tentative D call: TRBD1 (6 bases). The CDR3 sequence is 14 residues long. The ends were cut back, 3 bases at V and 1 base at J, with 9 bases in the middle. CDR1 SGHDT and CDR2 YYEEEE come from the germline V gene. The CDR3 reads CASSYRQGTDTQYF. CDR3 bases: TGTGCCAGCAGCTACAGACAGGGCACAGATACGCAGTATTTT.

This chain joins TRBV5-5 and TRBJ2-6; maybe TRBD2 (6 bases). Germline CDR1 SGHKS, CDR2 YYEKEE (reference sequence). The V end was cut by 5 bases, the J end by 2 bases, with 11 bases between. The CDR3 consists of 15 residues. The CDR3 is CASRPGATGANVLTF. In DNA form, the CDR3 reads TGTGCCAGCAGACCGGGAGCAACTGGGGCCAACGTCCTGACTTTC.

A word on this clone: An end of the junction does not agree with germline; a read error may underlie this. The V and J genes are TRBV7-8 and TRBJ1-1, with D possibly being TRBD1 (5 bases). The CDR3 contains 13 residues. The germline V gene has CDR1 SGHVS and CDR2 FQNEAQ. CDR3 sequence (DNA): TGTGCCAGCAGCTTGGGGCAGAACCCTGAAGCTTTCTTT. Its protein is CASSLGQNPEAFF.

The rearrangement uses TRBV19 and TRBJ2-2; a weak D match, TRBD2 (6 bases). The CDR3 totals 16 residues. Germline values: CDR1 LNHDA, CDR2 SQIVND (reference sequence). Deletions cut 6 bases from V and 4 bases from J, with 18 bases between. Here the CDR3 reads CASSPAREAGTGELFF. For the CDR3, the DNA is TGTGCCAGTAGCCCAGCCAGGGAGGCGGGCACCGGGGAGCTGTTTTTT.

V and J are TRBV18 and TRBJ2-3, with 8 bases aligning to TRBD1. This CDR3 region has 13 residues. V shed 9 bases and J 3 bases; nucleotides not matched to a gene: 5. Germline assignment: CDR1 KGHSH and CDR2 LQKENI. This chain's CDR3 is CASSHRGTDTQYF. CDR3 bases: TGTGCCAGTTCTCACAGGGGGACAGATACGCAGTATTTT.

In DNA form, the CDR3 reads TGTGCCAGCAACGGACTAGCGGACTACGAGCAGTACTTC. It codes for CASNGLADYEQYF. The chain carries TRBV2 and TRBJ2-7; 10 bases are a match to TRBD2. CDR1 and CDR2 from the germline V gene are SNHLY and FYNNEI. There are 13 residues in the CDR3. Trimming cost V 7 bases and J 3 bases; bases outside gene matches: 3. Using reference TRBV2 and TRBJ2-7 for the parts outside the CDR3, the full variable domain is EPEVTQTPSHQVTQMGQEVILRCVPISNHLYFYWYRQILGQKVEFLVSFYNNEISEKSEIFDDQFSVERPDGSNFTLKIRSTKLEDSAMYFCASNGLADYEQYFGPGTRLTVT.

This clone was seen more than once but under ten times. The chain carries TRBV27 and TRBJ2-7; D is perhaps TRBD1 (6 bases). V lost 3 bases to trimming and J lost 8 bases, with 14 bases between them. Germline V gives CDR1 MNHEY, CDR2 SMNVEV (reference sequence). The CDR3 is 13 residues long. CDR3 sequence: CASSLDRDNKQYF. The DNA of the CDR3 is TGTGCCAGCAGTTTGGATAGGGACAATAAGCAGTACTTC.

This clone occurred a few times. The chain couples TRBV7-9 to TRBJ1-2; TRBD1 agrees at 9 bases. V shed 0 bases and J 10 bases; nucleotides not matched to a gene: 6. Germline V gene data show CDR1 as SEHNR and CDR2 as FQNEAQ (reference sequence). This CDR3 comprises 14 residues. CDR3 DNA sequence: TGTGCCAGCAGCTTAGCCGGGACAGGGTTCGACTACACCTTC. The encoded protein is CASSLAGTGFDYTF. The full variable domain, rest sourced from reference TRBV7-9 and TRBJ1-2, is DTGVSQNPRHKITKRGQNVTFRCDPISEHNRLYWYRQTLGQGPEFLTYFQNEAQLEKSRLLSDRFSAERPKGSFSTLEIQRTEQGDSAMYLCASSLAGTGFDYTFGSGTRLTVV.

The chain employs TRBV4-3 and TRBJ2-2; the D gene is possibly TRBD1 (6 bases). The CDR3 totals 18 residues. CDR1 is LGHNA, CDR2 YSLEER, per germline. Between the trimmed V and J ends, which lost 4 bases and 2 bases, there was a span of 20 bases. CDR3 DNA sequence: TGCGCCAGCAGCCGCGGACAGACTTCGATTCAAAACACCGGGGAGCTGTTTTTT. Translated: CASSRGQTSIQNTGELFF.

This chain links TRBV19 with TRBJ2-5, with TRBD1 matching 8 bases. The CDR3 has 14 residues. Germline CDR1 and CDR2: LNHDA and SQIVND (reference sequence). The ends lost 5 bases at V and 4 bases at J; junction bases unmatched: 6. The CDR3 protein is CASSPGQGRETQYF. The CDR3 DNA follows: TGTGCCAGTAGTCCAGGACAGGGACGAGAGACCCAGTACTTC.